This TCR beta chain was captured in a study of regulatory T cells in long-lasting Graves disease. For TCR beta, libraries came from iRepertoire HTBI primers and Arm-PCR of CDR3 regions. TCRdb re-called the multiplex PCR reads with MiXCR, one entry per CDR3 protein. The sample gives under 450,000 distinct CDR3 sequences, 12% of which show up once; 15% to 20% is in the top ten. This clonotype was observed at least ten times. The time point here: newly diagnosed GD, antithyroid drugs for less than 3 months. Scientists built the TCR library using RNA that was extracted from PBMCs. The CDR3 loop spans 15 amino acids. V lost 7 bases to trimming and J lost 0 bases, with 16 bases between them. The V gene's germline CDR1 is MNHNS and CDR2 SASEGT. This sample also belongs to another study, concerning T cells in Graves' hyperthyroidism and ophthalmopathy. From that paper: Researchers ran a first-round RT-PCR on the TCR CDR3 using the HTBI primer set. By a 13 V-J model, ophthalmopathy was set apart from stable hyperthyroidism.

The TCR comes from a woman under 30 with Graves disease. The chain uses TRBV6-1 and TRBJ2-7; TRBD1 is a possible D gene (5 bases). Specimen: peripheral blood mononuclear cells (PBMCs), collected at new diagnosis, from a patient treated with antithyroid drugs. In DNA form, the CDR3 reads TGTGCCAGCAACGCCGGACACTCAACCTCCTACGAGCAGTACGTC. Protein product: CASNAGHSTSYEQYV.